Following are 19 T cell receptor beta chains from one sample sequenced in a study of early T cells in non-severe SARS-CoV-2 infection. TCRdb itself ran the 5' RACE reads through MiXCR, one entry per CDR3 protein. The sample shows 65,000 to 95,000 distinct CDR3 sequences, roughly 16% of them seen only once. The specimen sequenced was whole blood. The source is an adult who was a healthcare worker with PCR-confirmed SARS-CoV-2 infection or an uninfected control (not recorded which).

This clonotype was detected a few times. This chain uses TRBV11-2 with TRBJ2-2, with a weak D call TRBD2 (5 bases). Trimming left V 3 bases short and J 2 bases short, with 7 bases between. Germline CDR1 SGHAT, CDR2 FQNNGV. This CDR3 spans 14 amino acids. CDR3 nucleotides: TGTGCCAGCAGCTTTGGGAGCAACACCGGGGAGCTGTTTTTT. Its protein product is CASSFGSNTGELFF.

The V and J genes are TRBV6-2 or TRBV6-3 and TRBJ1-1; D gene ambiguous. Germline-derived CDR1 and CDR2 are MNHEY and SVGEGT. V shed 6 bases and J shed 7 bases, with 9 bases lying between them. The CDR3 loop spans 11 amino acids. This chain's CDR3 is CASSPGIEAFF. CDR3 DNA sequence: TGTGCCAGCAGCCCGGGGATTGAAGCTTTCTTT.

This chain connects TRBV24-1 to TRBJ1-2, with a possible D match to TRBD1 (6 bases). The V end lost 0 bases, the J end lost 3 bases, and 10 bases lay between the germline ends. The CDR3 is 15 amino acids. The germline CDR1 and CDR2 sequences are KGHDR and SFDVKD. This CDR3 is CATSDLRGGHYGYTF. The CDR3 DNA is TGTGCCACCAGTGATTTGAGGGGGGGCCACTATGGCTACACCTTC.

CDR3 nucleotides: TGTGCCAGTAGTACGGGGCGGGAGAGGAACACAGATACGCAGTATTTT. This translates into CASSTGRERNTDTQYF. The chain links TRBV19 to TRBJ2-3; 7 nucleotides agree with TRBD2. The CDR3 is made up of 16 amino acids. J was trimmed by 2 bases and V by 4 bases; bases with no gene match: 9. Germline V gives CDR1 LNHDA, CDR2 SQIVND (reference sequence).

The CDR3 region has the DNA TGTGCCATCAGTGAGTGGTACGGCAGGTCGGAGACCCAGTACTTC. This encodes CAISEWYGRSETQYF. The chain recombines TRBV10-3 with TRBJ2-5; unclear D gene. V was pared by 1 base and J by 5 bases, with 14 bases between. The CDR3 loop spans 15 amino acids. Germline CDR1 and CDR2: ENHRY and SYGVKD.

Many counts were recorded for this clonotype. V usage is TRBV28 and J usage is TRBJ2-5; 13 bases line up with TRBD2. The CDR3 is made up of 17 amino acids. V shed 5 bases, J shed 3 bases, and the junction held 9 bases outside the gene matches. The germline V gene encodes CDR1 MDHEN and CDR2 SYDVKM. DNA of the CDR3: TGTGCCAGCAGTCGGACTAGCGGGGGCTTGTCGAAAGAGACCCAGTACTTC. The encoded protein is CASSRTSGGLSKETQYF. The entire variable domain, with the rest obtained from reference TRBV28 and TRBJ2-5, is as follows: DVKVTQSSRYLVKRTGEKVFLECVQDMDHENMFWYRQDPGLGLRLIYFSYDVKMKEKGDIPEGYSVSREKKERFSLILESASTNQTSMYLCASSRTSGGLSKETQYFGPGTRLLVL.

This clonotype was detected only a few times. CDR3 region: CASSDWRSLPEAEQYF. The CDR3 bases are TGTGCCAGCAGTGATTGGAGAAGTCTTCCCGAAGCCGAGCAGTACTTC. The chain recombines TRBV25-1 with TRBJ2-7; no definite D call. Germline assignment: CDR1 MGHDK and CDR2 SYGVNS. The length of the CDR3 is 16 residues. V dropped 3 bases and J dropped 6 bases, with 21 bases sitting between them.

This clonotype was counted ten times or more. The V gene is TRBV30, the J gene TRBJ2-3; no clear D. Germline CDR1 reads GTSNPN; CDR2 reads SVGIG (reference sequence). This CDR3 has 10 amino acids. With 6 bases removed from V and 9 bases from J, the gap between germline ends came to 10 bases. The CDR3 spells CACSTETQYF. In nucleotides, the CDR3 is TGTGCCTGTTCGACCGAGACGCAGTATTTT.

This clonotype was detected ten times or more. This chain uses TRBV20-1 with TRBJ1-5; a weak D match, TRBD1 (6 bases). V dropped 3 bases and J dropped 4 bases, with 7 bases sitting between them. Germline V gene sequence: CDR1 DFQATT, CDR2 SNEGSKA (reference sequence). CDR3 length equals 12 residues. The CDR3 loop is CSASRGNQPQHF. For the CDR3, the DNA is TGCAGTGCTAGTAGGGGGAATCAGCCCCAGCATTTT.

At least ten counts were recorded for this clonotype. CDR3 region: CASSVVPFGDNEQFF. CDR3 bases: TGTGCCAGCAGTGTAGTCCCCTTCGGAGACAATGAGCAGTTCTTC. J is TRBJ2-1 and V is TRBV7-6; unclear D gene. Per germline, CDR1 SGHVS and CDR2 FNYEAQ. Trimming pared 6 bases from V and 5 bases from J, leaving 17 bases between. CDR3 size: 15 residues.

This clonotype was picked up a small number of times. This rearrangement joins TRBV5-1 to TRBJ1-1; D possibly corresponds to TRBD1 (5 bases). Germline values: CDR1 SGHRS, CDR2 YFSETQ. This CDR3 is built from 17 residues. Trimming left V 2 bases short and J 1 base short, with 18 bases between. For the CDR3, the DNA is TGCGCCAGCAGCTTCTCACCCTCCGGGACGGCGAACACTGAAGCTTTCTTT. It translates to CASSFSPSGTANTEAFF.

In this sample, this clonotype turned up a few times. The chain carries TRBV9 and TRBJ2-3; D is unresolved. Trimming stripped 0 bases from V and 2 bases from J, with 10 bases between. This CDR3 is built from 15 residues. Germline values: CDR1 SGDLS, CDR2 YYNGEE. The CDR3 here is CASSVATVDTDTQYF. The CDR3 DNA is TGTGCCAGCAGCGTAGCTACGGTGGACACAGATACGCAGTATTTT.

The sample holds many counts of this clonotype. This chain uses TRBV30 with TRBJ1-3; D is unresolved. In germline, CDR1 is GTSNPN, CDR2 SVGIG (reference sequence). V dropped 0 bases and J dropped 8 bases, with 5 bases sitting between them. This CDR3 contains 11 residues. The CDR3 DNA sequence: TGTGCCTGGAGTGTACCCGACACCATATATTTT. It specifies CAWSVPDTIYF.

V gene TRBV7-6 combines with J gene TRBJ1-1, with 8 bases lining up with TRBD1. Per germline, CDR1 SGHVS and CDR2 FNYEAQ. CDR3 length: 12 amino acids. Trimming removed 4 bases from V and 8 bases from J; junction bases left unmatched: 3. In nucleotides, the CDR3 is TGTGCCAGCAGCTACAGGGGGAGAGAAGCTTTCTTT. It translates to CASSYRGREAFF.

This clonotype came up a few times. The rearrangement uses TRBV12-2 and TRBJ2-5; TRBD1, the table's D call, lacks a check against the DNA. TRBV12-2 is labeled a pseudogene. The CDR3 is 17 amino acids. CDR3 sequence (DNA): TGTGCAAGTCGCTTAGCCATCAAGGGGCGGAGCCAAGAGACCCAGTACTTC. This encodes CASRLAIKGRSQETQYF.

This clonotype was picked up a small number of times. The chain joins TRBV6-5 to TRBJ1-1; possibly TRBD1 for D (5 bases). Trimming removed 8 bases at V and 1 base at J, with 14 bases between. The CDR3 has 14 amino acids. Germline V lookup: CDR1 MNHEY, CDR2 SVGAGI. CDR3 sequence (DNA): TGTGCCAGCCGCCTGCCGGGGCAGAACACTGAAGCTTTCTTT. This encodes CASRLPGQNTEAFF.

The chain joins TRBV2 to TRBJ1-5; D not resolved. The CDR3 runs to 12 residues. Germline V gene sequence: CDR1 SNHLY, CDR2 FYNNEI. V lost 7 bases to trimming and J lost 6 bases, with 10 bases between them. CDR3 region: CASMREGQPQHF. CDR3 nucleotide sequence: TGTGCCAGCATGCGGGAGGGTCAGCCCCAGCATTTT.

Only a few counts were recorded for this clonotype. The chain carries TRBV2 and TRBJ2-7, with D uncertain. The CDR3 length is 15 residues. V was trimmed by 3 bases and J by 5 bases, leaving 17 bases between them. CDR1 SNHLY and CDR2 FYNNEI come from the germline V gene. CDR3 in DNA: TGTGCCAGCAGTGATACAAGCCCTAAAGTCCACGAGCAGTACTTC. Amino acid sequence: CASSDTSPKVHEQYF.

This clonotype was counted a few times. The chain links TRBV24-1 to TRBJ1-2; D unresolved. The CDR3 is made up of 13 amino acids. Trimming took off 6 bases at V and 3 bases at J, with 10 bases between the two ends. Germline V CDR1 and CDR2: KGHDR, SFDVKD. The DNA for the CDR3 is TGTGCCACCAGTCCTACCGGGGACTATGGCTACACCTTC. Translated: CATSPTGDYGYTF.